This T cell receptor beta chain emerged from a study of blood T cell repertoires in COVID-19. Study overall: The study drew acute and convalescent COVID-19 samples from the United States, Italy and Spain. The cDNA or gDNA used as material had been derived from T cells, B-cell-depleted T cells, or PBMCs.

J was trimmed by 2 bases and V by 3 bases; bases with no gene match: 9. The CDR3 contains 19 residues. CDR1 and CDR2 from the germline V gene are SGDLS and YYNGEE. As originally analysed: Cell counts per sample came from amplifying reference gene primers. Clones were sequenced by immunoSEQ multiplex PCR, and TCRdb holds only the in-frame ones, with some missing. Clonal size and the V and J genes are those of that table, whereas D and trimming came from the DNA. The sample records approximately 65,000 clones, roughly nine tenths being singletons. This clone appeared once. The gene calls are TRBV9 and TRBJ2-3; 16 bases align to TRBD2. What was sequenced was peripheral blood. The clonotype comes from a woman between 45 and 60 years old with active COVID-19. This chain's CDR3 is CASSDPGLAGGPFTDTQYF. DNA for the CDR3: TGTGCCAGCAGCGACCCGGGACTAGCGGGAGGGCCCTTCACAGATACGCAGTATTTT.